What follows are 24 T cell receptor beta chains derived from one specimen sequenced in a study of shared clonotypes between healthy human individuals. Libraries were prepared by immunoSEQ multiplex PCR; TCRdb keeps only in-frame clonotypes and omits some of them. The profile shows 950,000 to 1,200,000 clones, 60% to 80% of them singletons. The sequencing input was memory CD4+ T cells from PBMCs. The sample's subset: CD45RA-negative fraction. The receptor set was obtained from a man aged 18 to 29 in good health. Some clones in this sample may be carry-over from other donors' samples.

The gene calls are TRBV5-6 and TRBJ1-1; D ambiguous. V lost 4 bases to trimming and J lost 6 bases, with 22 bases between them. The V gene's germline CDR1 is SGHDT and CDR2 YYEEEE. This CDR3 is built from 16 residues. The CDR3 DNA reads as TGTGCCAGCAGCCCCGGTGCGGGTTCTCGTGTCGCTGAAGCTTTCTTT. Its translation: CASSPGAGSRVAEAFF.

This chain uses TRBV5-1 with TRBJ2-7; a possible D gene is TRBD2 (5 bases). Germline CDR1 is SGHRS and CDR2 is YFSETQ. V shed 4 bases and J shed 0 bases, with 11 bases lying between them. CDR3 length: 14 residues. The chain's CDR3 is CASSLNRGSYEQYF. In DNA, the CDR3 is TGCGCCAGCAGCCTTAACCGGGGCTCCTACGAGCAGTACTTC.

A remark on this clone: The same CDR3 is also encoded by other DNA sequences in this sample. V is TRBV18 and J is TRBJ1-5; D possibly corresponds to TRBD1 (5 bases). CDR1 is KGHSH and CDR2 is LQKENI in the germline V gene. Trimming cost V 3 bases and J 5 bases, with 8 bases left between them. This CDR3 comprises 13 residues. CDR3 amino acids: CASSPSRDQPQHF. CDR3 DNA: TGTGCCAGCTCACCCTCCAGGGATCAGCCCCAGCATTTT. The whole variable domain, remainder taken from reference TRBV18 and TRBJ1-5, is NAGVMQNPRHLVRRRGQEARLRCSPMKGHSHVYWYRQLPEEGLKFMVYLQKENIIDESGMPKERFSAEFPKEGPSILRIQQVVRGDSAAYFCASSPSRDQPQHFGDGTRLSIL.

This clone was counted a few times. The sample carries other DNA sequences with the same CDR3. J is TRBJ1-2 and V is TRBV28; D is unclear. The CDR3 runs 12 residues. V lost 1 base to trimming and J lost 4 bases, with 4 bases between them. Germline V gene sequence: CDR1 MDHEN, CDR2 SYDVKM. The CDR3 nucleotides read TGTGCCAGCAGTTTATTGGGCTATGGCTACACCTTC. It specifies CASSLLGYGYTF.

The chain links TRBV4-3 to TRBJ2-7, with 8 bases identical to TRBD1. Germline V gene data show CDR1 as LGHNA and CDR2 as YSLEER. V dropped 3 bases and J dropped 3; count of bases not matched to a gene: 4. CDR3 length: 14 residues. CDR3: CASSQRTGYYEQYF. CDR3 nucleotides: TGCGCCAGCAGCCAGAGGACAGGGTACTACGAGCAGTACTTC.

The rearrangement joins TRBV9 to TRBJ2-1; 11 bases agree with TRBD2. The trim removed 5 bases at V and 10 bases at J, leaving 17 bases unmatched. The CDR3 has 17 residues. The germline gives CDR1 SGDLS, CDR2 YYNGEE. CDR3 protein: CASSPLGGGLAAGEQFF. CDR3 sequence (DNA): TGTGCCAGCAGTCCTCTCGGGGGGGGACTAGCGGCGGGAGAGCAGTTCTTC.

The chain has TRBV5-4 and TRBJ2-2; D gene ambiguous. CDR1 and CDR2 from the germline V gene are SGHNT and YYREEE (reference sequence). V was shortened by 0 bases and J by 6 bases, with 12 bases between the two germline ends. There are 15 residues in the CDR3. CDR3 sequence (DNA): TGTGCCAGCAGCTTGGCCGGCCGAACCCCCGGGGAGCTGTTTTTT. Its protein product is CASSLAGRTPGELFF.

This rearrangement joins TRBV28 to TRBJ2-5; 10 bases align to TRBD1. The last part of the DNA fits TRBJ2-7 better; the J call may be wrong. CDR1 and CDR2 from the germline V gene are MDHEN and SYDVKM. The CDR3 consists of 15 residues. The chain's CDR3 is CASSLSGQGIYEQYF. As DNA, the CDR3 is TGTGCCAGCAGTTTATCGGGACAGGGGATCTACGAGCAGTACTTC.

The chain combines TRBV9 with TRBJ1-1; D is unclear. V was clipped by 3 bases and J by 3 bases, with 6 bases between them. The CDR3 contains 12 residues. The germline gives CDR1 SGDLS, CDR2 YYNGEE. The CDR3 nucleotides are TGTGCCAGCAGCGGACGCTACACTGAAGCTTTCTTT. Translated, it gives CASSGRYTEAFF.

This chain uses TRBV2 with TRBJ1-5, with D possibly TRBD1 on 6 matching bases. The length of the CDR3 is 14 residues. V lost 4 bases, J lost 4 bases, and 11 bases lay in between. CDR1 and CDR2 (germline): SNHLY, FYNNEI. CDR3 DNA sequence: TGTGCCAGCAGTGCAGGGGCCGGGAATCAGCCCCAGCATTTT. It encodes CASSAGAGNQPQHF.

This clone was seen more than once but under ten times. The chain has TRBV29-1 and TRBJ2-2, with D unresolved. The CDR3 has 12 residues. The germline V and J ends were trimmed by 7 bases and 5 bases, with 11 bases remaining between them. Germline lookup yields CDR1 SQVTM and CDR2 ANQGSEA. In nucleotides, the CDR3 is TGCAGCGGGAGCCGGGTGACCGGGGAGCTGTTTTTT. Its translation is CSGSRVTGELFF.

The chain joins TRBV19 to TRBJ2-2; 7 bases align to TRBD2. V was clipped by 1 base and J by 5 bases; unmatched bases: 7. CDR1 and CDR2 from the germline V gene are LNHDA and SQIVND (reference sequence). CDR3 length: 16 residues. CDR3 sequence: CASSIAAGRETGELFF. The CDR3 nucleotides are TGTGCCAGTAGTATAGCAGCGGGGAGGGAGACCGGGGAGCTGTTTTTT.

This sequence joins TRBV18 and TRBJ2-1; no firm D call. CDR1 and CDR2 from the germline V gene are KGHSH and LQKENI. V was pared by 8 bases and J by 6 bases, with 17 bases between. The CDR3 is 14 residues long. CDR3 sequence: CASRPDLGSNEQFF. CDR3 in DNA: TGTGCCAGCCGTCCGGACCTCGGGTCCAATGAGCAGTTCTTC. Using reference TRBV18 and TRBJ2-1 for the parts outside the CDR3, the full variable domain is NAGVMQNPRHLVRRRGQEARLRCSPMKGHSHVYWYRQLPEEGLKFMVYLQKENIIDESGMPKERFSAEFPKEGPSILRIQQVVRGDSAAYFCASRPDLGSNEQFFGPGTRLTVL.

The chain uses TRBV28 and TRBJ2-5; D is perhaps TRBD2 (5 bases). V was shortened by 7 bases and J by 5 bases, with 11 bases between the two germline ends. Germline CDR1 reads MDHEN; CDR2 reads SYDVKM. The CDR3 consists of 12 residues. CDR3 DNA sequence: TGTGCCAGCACCACGCCGGGGGAGACCCAGTACTTC. Its protein is CASTTPGETQYF.

The gene calls are TRBV10-3 and TRBJ2-2, with a weak D call TRBD2 (5 bases). In germline, CDR1 is ENHRY, CDR2 SYGVKD. The length of the CDR3 is 17 residues. Trimming cost V 3 bases and J 5 bases, with 19 bases left between them. In nucleotides, the CDR3 is TGTGCCATCAGTGATGCCCATTCAGCTTCGGGGACCGGGGAGCTGTTTTTT. Its protein product is CAISDAHSASGTGELFF.

J is TRBJ2-1 and V is TRBV10-1; 10 positions match TRBD2. This CDR3 has 15 residues. Germline V gives CDR1 WNHNN, CDR2 SYGVQD (reference sequence). The V gene end was trimmed by 0 bases and the J gene end by 5 bases; junction bases not matched to a gene: 1. The CDR3 DNA sequence: TGCGCCAGCAGTGAGTCAGGACTAGCGGACAATGAGCAGTTCTTC. Translated: CASSESGLADNEQFF.

CDR3 residues: CASSENPSTDTQYF. CDR3 in DNA: TGTGCCAGCAGCGAAAATCCTAGCACAGATACGCAGTATTTT. The chain uses TRBV9 and TRBJ2-3; D is undetermined. The ends were cut back, 3 bases at V and 0 bases at J, with 8 bases in the middle. The CDR3 sequence is 14 residues long. CDR1 is SGDLS and CDR2 is YYNGEE in the germline V gene.

V usage is TRBV18 and J usage is TRBJ2-7; D is ambiguous. CDR1 and CDR2 (germline): KGHSH, LQKENI. V gave up 3 bases and J gave up 4 bases, with 10 bases separating them. This CDR3 is 13 amino acids long. In DNA form, the CDR3 reads TGTGCCAGCTCACCTAACGGGCTTTACGAGCAGTACTTC. This codes for CASSPNGLYEQYF.

The V and J genes are TRBV9 and TRBJ2-1; 9 bases fit TRBD2. V lost 1 base, J lost 6 bases, and 14 bases stayed unmatched. The CDR3 runs 18 residues. Germline-derived CDR1 and CDR2 are SGDLS and YYNGEE. The CDR3 sequence: CASSVSAPAGGGGNEQFF. The CDR3 nucleotides read TGTGCCAGCAGCGTATCTGCCCCAGCGGGAGGAGGAGGCAATGAGCAGTTCTTC.

The chain employs TRBV4-1 and TRBJ2-5; D gene ambiguous. Matching the DNA end better, TRBJ2-7 makes the J call doubtful. The CDR3 length is 15 residues. Per the germline V gene, CDR1 is MGHRA and CDR2 is YSYEKL. CDR3: CASSQAAVGGYEQYF. The CDR3 bases are TGCGCCAGCAGCCAAGCGGCCGTAGGCGGCTACGAGCAGTACTTC.

For this clone: The sample has other DNA sequences that encode this CDR3 too. The V and J genes are TRBV5-1 and TRBJ2-3; D not resolved. Germline V CDR1 and CDR2: SGHRS, YFSETQ. The V and J ends lost 0 bases and 0 bases respectively, with 8 bases between them. The CDR3 length is 15 residues. CDR3 protein: CASSLGASSTDTQYF. The CDR3 nucleotides read TGCGCCAGCAGCTTGGGAGCCAGTAGCACAGATACGCAGTATTTT.

The rearrangement uses TRBV28 and TRBJ1-3; D not certain. There are 15 residues in the CDR3. Per germline, CDR1 MDHEN and CDR2 SYDVKM. V was trimmed by 3 bases and J by 3 bases, leaving 12 bases between them. CDR3 in amino acids: CASSFRRFLGNTIYF. The CDR3 DNA reads as TGTGCCAGCAGTTTTAGAAGATTCCTTGGAAACACCATATATTTT.

The rearrangement links TRBV5-6 to TRBJ2-1; 8 bases fit TRBD2. The V gene end was trimmed by 4 bases and the J gene end by 2 bases; junction bases not matched to a gene: 8. CDR1 SGHDT and CDR2 YYEEEE come from the germline V gene. This CDR3 region has 16 residues. CDR3 in amino acids: CASSPRTSRAYNEQFF. In DNA, the CDR3 is TGTGCCAGCAGCCCCCGGACTAGCAGAGCCTACAATGAGCAGTTCTTC.

The chain has TRBV6-5 and TRBJ2-3; TRBD2 matches 10 bases. V lost 6 bases, J lost 2 bases, and 5 bases stayed unmatched. The length of the CDR3 is 15 residues. Germline V gene sequence: CDR1 MNHEY, CDR2 SVGAGI. The CDR3 spells CASSPGLADTDTQYF. The DNA for the CDR3 is TGTGCCAGCAGCCCAGGACTAGCGGACACAGATACGCAGTATTTT.